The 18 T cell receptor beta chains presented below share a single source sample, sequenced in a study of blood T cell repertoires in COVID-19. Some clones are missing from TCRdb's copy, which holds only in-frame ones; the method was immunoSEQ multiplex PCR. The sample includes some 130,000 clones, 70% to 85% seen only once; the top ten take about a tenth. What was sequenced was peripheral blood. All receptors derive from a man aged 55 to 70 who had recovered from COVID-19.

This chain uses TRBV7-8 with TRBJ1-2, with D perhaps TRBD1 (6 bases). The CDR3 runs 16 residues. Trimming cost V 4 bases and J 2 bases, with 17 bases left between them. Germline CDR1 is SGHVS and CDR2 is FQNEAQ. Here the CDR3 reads CASSSRRTAGNYGYTF. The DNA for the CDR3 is TGTGCCAGCAGCTCCCGACGGACAGCAGGAAACTATGGCTACACCTTC.

Here the CDR3 reads CASSRDRGINYGYTF. The CDR3 coding sequence is TGCGCCAGCAGCCGGGACAGGGGGATTAACTATGGCTACACCTTC. This sequence joins TRBV4-3 and TRBJ1-2; the match to TRBD1 covers 11 bases. Germline V gene sequence: CDR1 LGHNA, CDR2 YSLEER. There are 15 residues in the CDR3. J gave up 1 base and V 4 bases, and 2 bases lay outside the gene matches.

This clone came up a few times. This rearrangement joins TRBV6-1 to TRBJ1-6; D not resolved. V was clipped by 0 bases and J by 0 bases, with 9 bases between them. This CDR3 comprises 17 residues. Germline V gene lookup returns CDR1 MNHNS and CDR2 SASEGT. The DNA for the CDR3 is TGTGCCAGCAGTGAAGCGAACGGGAGCTCCTATAATTCACCCCTCCACTTT. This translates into CASSEANGSSYNSPLHF.

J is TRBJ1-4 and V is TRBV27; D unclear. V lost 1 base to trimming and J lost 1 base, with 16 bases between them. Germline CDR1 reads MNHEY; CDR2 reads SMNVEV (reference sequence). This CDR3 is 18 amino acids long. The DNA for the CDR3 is TGTGCCAGCAGTTTATATCCTGGGCGGGTCGGAACTAATGAAAAACTGTTTTTT. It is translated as CASSLYPGRVGTNEKLFF.

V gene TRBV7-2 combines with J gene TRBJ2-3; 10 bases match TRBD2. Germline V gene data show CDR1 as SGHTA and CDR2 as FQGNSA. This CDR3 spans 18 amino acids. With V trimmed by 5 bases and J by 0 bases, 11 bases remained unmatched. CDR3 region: CASSPHPSGGVSTDTQYF. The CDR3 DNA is TGTGCCAGCAGCCCACACCCCAGCGGGGGGGTCAGCACAGATACGCAGTATTTT.

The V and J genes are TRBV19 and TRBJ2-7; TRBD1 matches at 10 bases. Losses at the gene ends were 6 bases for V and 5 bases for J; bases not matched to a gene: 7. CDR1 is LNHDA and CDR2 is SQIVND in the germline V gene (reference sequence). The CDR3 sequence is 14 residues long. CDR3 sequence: CASRPGQGVNEQYF. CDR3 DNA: TGTGCCAGTAGGCCCGGACAGGGGGTTAACGAGCAGTACTTC.

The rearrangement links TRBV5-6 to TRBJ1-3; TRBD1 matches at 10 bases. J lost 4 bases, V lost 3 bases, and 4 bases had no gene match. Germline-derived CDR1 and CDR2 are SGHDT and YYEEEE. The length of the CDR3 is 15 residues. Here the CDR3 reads CASSSTGGDGNTIYF. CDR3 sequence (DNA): TGTGCCAGCAGCTCGACAGGGGGCGACGGAAACACCATATATTTT.

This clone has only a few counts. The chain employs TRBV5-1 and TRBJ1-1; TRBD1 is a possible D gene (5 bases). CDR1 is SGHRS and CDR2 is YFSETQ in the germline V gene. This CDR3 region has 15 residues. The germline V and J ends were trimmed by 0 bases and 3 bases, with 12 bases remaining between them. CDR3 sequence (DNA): TGCGCCAGCAGCTTGGGACAGACCAGTTACACTGAAGCTTTCTTT. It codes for CASSLGQTSYTEAFF.

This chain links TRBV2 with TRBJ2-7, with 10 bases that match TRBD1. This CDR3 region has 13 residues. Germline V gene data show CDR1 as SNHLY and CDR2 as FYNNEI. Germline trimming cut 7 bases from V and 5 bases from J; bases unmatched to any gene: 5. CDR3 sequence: CASNRDRGNEQYF. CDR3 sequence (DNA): TGTGCCAGCAACAGGGACAGGGGAAACGAGCAGTACTTC.

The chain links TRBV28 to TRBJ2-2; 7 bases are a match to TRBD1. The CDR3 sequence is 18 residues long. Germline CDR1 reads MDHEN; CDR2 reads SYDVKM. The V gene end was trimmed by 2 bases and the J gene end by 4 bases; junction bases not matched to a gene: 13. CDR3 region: CASSLPPLNTGATGELFF. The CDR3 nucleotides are TGTGCCAGCAGTTTACCCCCACTTAACACAGGGGCCACCGGGGAGCTGTTTTTT.

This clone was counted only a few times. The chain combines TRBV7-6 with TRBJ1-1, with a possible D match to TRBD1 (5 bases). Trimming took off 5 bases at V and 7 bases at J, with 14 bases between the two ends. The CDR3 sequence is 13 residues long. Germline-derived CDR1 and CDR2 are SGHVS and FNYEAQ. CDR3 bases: TGTGCCAGCAGCACAACGCGGGGGAGTGAAGCTTTCTTT. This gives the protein CASSTTRGSEAFF.

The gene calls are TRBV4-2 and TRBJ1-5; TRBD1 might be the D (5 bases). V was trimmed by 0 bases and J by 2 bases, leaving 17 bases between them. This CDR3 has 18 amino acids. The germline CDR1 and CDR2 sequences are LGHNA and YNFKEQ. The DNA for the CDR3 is TGTGCCAGCAGCCAAGAGGAGGCCTCAGGAGGGGGCAATCAGCCCCAGCATTTT. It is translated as CASSQEEASGGGNQPQHF.

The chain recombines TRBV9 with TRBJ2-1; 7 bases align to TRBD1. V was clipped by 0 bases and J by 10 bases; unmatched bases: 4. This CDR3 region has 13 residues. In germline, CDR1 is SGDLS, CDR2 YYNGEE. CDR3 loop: CASSVVHRGEQFF. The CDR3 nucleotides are TGTGCCAGCAGCGTAGTGCACAGGGGAGAGCAGTTCTTC.

The CDR3 is CASSFDSSYEQYF. In DNA, the CDR3 is TGCGCCAGCAGCTTTGACAGCTCCTACGAGCAGTACTTC. The chain joins TRBV5-1 to TRBJ2-7, with D possibly TRBD1 on 5 matching bases. This CDR3 region has 13 residues. V shed 2 bases and J shed 0 bases, with 6 bases lying between them. The germline CDR1 and CDR2 sequences are SGHRS and YFSETQ.

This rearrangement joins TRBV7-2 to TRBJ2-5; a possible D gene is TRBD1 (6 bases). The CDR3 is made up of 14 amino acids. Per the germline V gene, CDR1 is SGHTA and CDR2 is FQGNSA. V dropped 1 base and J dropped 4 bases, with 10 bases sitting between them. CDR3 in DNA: TGTGCCAGCAGCTTAGTTTTGACAGGAGAGACCCAGTACTTC. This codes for CASSLVLTGETQYF.

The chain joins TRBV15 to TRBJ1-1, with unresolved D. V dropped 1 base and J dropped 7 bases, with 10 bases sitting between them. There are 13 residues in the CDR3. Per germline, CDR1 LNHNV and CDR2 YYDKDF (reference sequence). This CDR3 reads CATSRGTHGEAFF. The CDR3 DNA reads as TGTGCCACCAGCAGAGGGACTCATGGTGAAGCTTTCTTT.

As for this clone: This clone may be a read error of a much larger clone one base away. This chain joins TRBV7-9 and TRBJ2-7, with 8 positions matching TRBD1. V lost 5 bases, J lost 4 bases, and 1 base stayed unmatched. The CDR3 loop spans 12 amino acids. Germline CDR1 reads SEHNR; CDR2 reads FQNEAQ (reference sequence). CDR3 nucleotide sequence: TGTGCCAGCAGCAGGACAGGGTACGAGCAGTACTTC. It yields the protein CASSRTGYEQYF.

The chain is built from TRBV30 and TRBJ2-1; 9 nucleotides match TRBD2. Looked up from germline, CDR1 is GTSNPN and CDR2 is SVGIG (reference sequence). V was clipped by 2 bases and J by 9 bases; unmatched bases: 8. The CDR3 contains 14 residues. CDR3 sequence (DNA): TGTGCCTGGAGTTTCGGCGGGAGGGGAAGTGAGCAGTTCTTC. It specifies CAWSFGGRGSEQFF.